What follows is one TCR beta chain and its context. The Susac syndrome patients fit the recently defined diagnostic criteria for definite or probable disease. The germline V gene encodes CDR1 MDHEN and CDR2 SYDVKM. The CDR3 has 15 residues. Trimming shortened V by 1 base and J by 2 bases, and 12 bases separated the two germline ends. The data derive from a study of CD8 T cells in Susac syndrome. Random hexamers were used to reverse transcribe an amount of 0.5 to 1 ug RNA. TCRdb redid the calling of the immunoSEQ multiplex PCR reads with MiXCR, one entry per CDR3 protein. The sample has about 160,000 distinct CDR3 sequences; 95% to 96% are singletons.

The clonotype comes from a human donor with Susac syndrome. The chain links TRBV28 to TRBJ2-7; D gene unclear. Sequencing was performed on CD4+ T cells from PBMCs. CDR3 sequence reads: CASSLFGNPPYEQYF. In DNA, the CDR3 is TGTGCCAGCAGTTTATTCGGCAACCCCCCCTACGAGCAGTACTTC. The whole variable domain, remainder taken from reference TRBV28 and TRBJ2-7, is DVKVTQSSRYLVKRTGEKVFLECVQDMDHENMFWYRQDPGLGLRLIYFSYDVKMKEKGDIPEGYSVSREKKERFSLILESASTNQTSMYLCASSLFGNPPYEQYFGPGTRLTVT.